This section outlines one T cell receptor beta chain sequence together with its context. The protocol was immunoSEQ multiplex PCR, while the TCRdb copy is restricted to in-frame clones and leaves out a portion. The table lists 79,000 or so clones, over 85% of them singletons. The data were taken from a study of T cell responses to AZD1222 COVID-19 vaccine. This CDR3 is 14 amino acids long. The germline V and J ends were trimmed by 0 bases and 1 base, with 7 bases remaining between them. Germline CDR1 and CDR2: SGDLS and YYNGEE. The chain joins TRBV9 to TRBJ1-1; the D is unclear. This sample comprised peripheral blood, obtained 28 days after the second AZD1222 dose. This clonotype was obtained from an adult who received the AZD1222 COVID-19 vaccine. The CDR3 region has the DNA TGTGCCAGCAGCGTAGGGTCCGCGAACACTGAAGCTTTCTTT. Amino acids: CASSVGSANTEAFF.